Below, 28 T cell receptor beta chains from the same sample are listed, as sequenced in a study of persistence of HIV-infected CD4 T cells. The immunoSEQ assay was version 4, run in survey mode. Method: immunoSEQ multiplex PCR; TCRdb's copy keeps in-frame clones and lacks some. The table has about 37,000 clones, approximately 86% seen once; the top ten hold under 1.5%. Anti-CD3/anti-CD28 beads served as a nonspecific positive control stimulus. CD4+ T cells upregulating both CD40 ligand and CD69 were sorted as responding cells. Their recognized antigens are unknown. Sequenced material: CD4+ T cells sorted from PBMCs after approximately 19-hour stimulation, taken from a patient who received antiretroviral therapy. These receptors all stem from an adult man with HIV who was CMV-seropositive.

The rearrangement uses TRBV18 and TRBJ2-5; D is possibly TRBD1 or TRBD2 (5 bases each). The CDR3 consists of 16 residues. Per the germline V gene, CDR1 is KGHSH and CDR2 is LQKENI. The ends were cut back, 3 bases at V and 4 bases at J, with 18 bases in the middle. This CDR3 reads CASSPKGRSGLETQYF. The CDR3 coding sequence is TGTGCCAGCTCACCGAAGGGACGAAGCGGCCTAGAGACCCAGTACTTC.

DNA for the CDR3: TGTGCCAGCTCACCAAGGGGAAAGGGTGCCAACGCTGAAGCTTTCTTT. Its translation is CASSPRGKGANAEAFF. V is TRBV18 and J is TRBJ1-1; tentative D call: TRBD1 (5 bases). Germline CDR1 and CDR2: KGHSH and LQKENI. The CDR3 runs to 16 residues. Trimming removed 2 bases from V and 6 bases from J, with 19 bases in between.

This chain connects TRBV15 to TRBJ2-7; D gene unclear. V dropped 3 bases and J dropped 2 bases, with 11 bases sitting between them. This CDR3 is 14 amino acids long. Germline assignment: CDR1 LNHNV and CDR2 YYDKDF (reference sequence). CDR3 region: CATSRDPDPYEQYF. In nucleotides, the CDR3 is TGTGCCACCAGCAGGGACCCTGATCCCTACGAGCAGTACTTC.

The rearrangement links TRBV11-3 to TRBJ2-1, with TRBD1 as a possible D gene (5 bases). The germline gives CDR1 SGHNT, CDR2 YENEEA. The CDR3 has 15 residues. The V end lost 5 bases, the J end lost 7 bases, and 18 bases lay between the germline ends. The CDR3 nucleotides are TGTGCCAGCAGCGAGCAGGGTGGTTTAAGGAATGAGCAGTTCTTC. Translated, it gives CASSEQGGLRNEQFF.

The CDR3 DNA reads as TGTGCCAGCAGCCAAGGACCCACTTGGAACTATGGCTACACCTTC. Protein: CASSQGPTWNYGYTF. The genes are TRBV14 and TRBJ1-2; no reliable D call. Germline assignment: CDR1 SGHDN and CDR2 FVKESK. The CDR3 runs 15 residues. Trimming removed 1 base from V and 2 bases from J, with 11 bases in between.

The chain is built from TRBV2 and TRBJ1-2; no reliable D call. The V gene's germline CDR1 is SNHLY and CDR2 FYNNEI. Trimming left V 9 bases short and J 8 bases short, with 4 bases between. The CDR3 has 8 amino acids. The CDR3 DNA reads TGTGCCAGTGAGGGCTACACCTTC. Translating it yields CASEGYTF.

The chain links TRBV18 to TRBJ2-7; 11 bases match TRBD1. Per the germline V gene, CDR1 is KGHSH and CDR2 is LQKENI. The J segment lost 0 bases and the V segment lost 4 bases, leaving 5 bases of the junction unmatched. This CDR3 region has 16 residues. As DNA, the CDR3 is TGTGCCAGCTCACACCGGGACAGGGGGGTCTCCTACGAGCAGTACTTC. This sequence encodes CASSHRDRGVSYEQYF. Full variable domain (outside the CDR3, taken from reference TRBV18 and TRBJ2-7): NAGVMQNPRHLVRRRGQEARLRCSPMKGHSHVYWYRQLPEEGLKFMVYLQKENIIDESGMPKERFSAEFPKEGPSILRIQQVVRGDSAAYFCASSHRDRGVSYEQYFGPGTRLTVT.

This sequence joins TRBV7-8 and TRBJ2-7; D ambiguous. Per the germline V gene, CDR1 is SGHVS and CDR2 is FQNEAQ. CDR3 size: 15 residues. The V end was cut by 4 bases, the J end by 5 bases, with 18 bases between. CDR3 region: CASSSQGSRFDEQYF. CDR3 nucleotides: TGTGCCAGCAGCTCCCAAGGCAGCCGTTTTGACGAGCAGTACTTC.

This sequence joins TRBV6-1 and TRBJ1-5, with D hard to call. The CDR3 is 16 residues long. V was clipped by 4 bases and J by 1 base, with 14 bases between them. CDR1 is MNHNS and CDR2 is SASEGT in the germline V gene. The CDR3 reads CASSARVSISNQPQHF. CDR3 sequence (DNA): TGTGCCAGCAGTGCGCGAGTTTCTATAAGCAATCAGCCCCAGCATTTT.

The CDR3 loop reads CASRQQNSPLHF. CDR3 DNA: TGTGCCAGCAGACAGCAAAATTCACCCCTCCACTTT. The rearrangement uses TRBV2 and TRBJ1-6; no clear D gene. The CDR3 spans 12 residues. The germline V gene encodes CDR1 SNHLY and CDR2 FYNNEI. Trimming cost V 6 bases and J 7 bases, with 7 bases left between them.

V is TRBV6-5 and J is TRBJ2-1; D remains unclear. The ends were cut back, 2 bases at V and 0 bases at J, with 11 bases in the middle. CDR3 length: 16 amino acids. CDR1 is MNHEY and CDR2 is SVGAGI in the germline V gene. Written as DNA, the CDR3 is TGTGCCAGCAGTTACGGCAGCATAAGCTCCTACAATGAGCAGTTCTTC. Residues: CASSYGSISSYNEQFF.

This chain joins TRBV3-1 (or the pseudogene TRBV3-2) and TRBJ1-2, with a weak D call TRBD1 (6 bases). CDR1 is LGHDT, CDR2 YNNKEL, per germline (reference sequence). Trimming shortened V by 2 bases and J by 6 bases, and 13 bases separated the two germline ends. CDR3 length: 14 amino acids. Here the CDR3 DNA reads TGTGCCAGCAGCCAAAACAGGGTGACGGATGGCTACACCTTC. As protein: CASSQNRVTDGYTF.

The chain joins TRBV29-1 to TRBJ2-3, with 7 bases aligning to TRBD1. The germline V gene has CDR1 SQVTM and CDR2 ANQGSEA. V dropped 5 bases and J dropped 1; count of bases not matched to a gene: 3. The CDR3 extends over 13 amino acids. The CDR3 coding sequence is TGCAGCGTTTCCGGGACAGGCACAGATACGCAGTATTTT. It yields the protein CSVSGTGTDTQYF.

This chain connects TRBV10-2 to TRBJ1-1, with D hard to call. Germline V gene sequence: CDR1 WSHSY, CDR2 SAAADI. Trimming removed 7 bases from V and 1 base from J, with 10 bases in between. The CDR3 has 13 amino acids. The CDR3 region is CASTSWGNTEAFF. The DNA of the CDR3 is TGCGCCAGCACGTCCTGGGGGAACACTGAAGCTTTCTTT.

As DNA, the CDR3 is TGCGCCAGCAGCGTACTGACCGGGACAGGGGACTATGGCTACACCTTC. The encoded protein is CASSVLTGTGDYGYTF. This rearrangement joins TRBV5-1 to TRBJ1-2, with 10 bases matching TRBD1. From germline, CDR1 is SGHRS and CDR2 YFSETQ. V was clipped by 4 bases and J by 3 bases; unmatched bases: 9. This CDR3 spans 16 amino acids.

The rearrangement uses TRBV28 and TRBJ1-6; D gene unclear. The CDR3 loop spans 15 amino acids. V was trimmed by 6 bases and J by 7 bases, leaving 16 bases between them. Germline V gene lookup returns CDR1 MDHEN and CDR2 SYDVKM. CDR3 nucleotides: TGTGCCAGCAGACCCCCCGGGGTTCCGAATTCACCCCTCCACTTT. Encoded protein: CASRPPGVPNSPLHF.

The rearrangement uses TRBV30 and TRBJ2-1; 14 nucleotides line up with TRBD2. Germline CDR1 and CDR2: GTSNPN and SVGIG (reference sequence). Trimming at V came to 3 bases and at J to 12 bases, leaving 7 bases not matched to a gene. There are 14 residues in the CDR3. CDR3 residues: CAWSPGTSGSAQFF. The CDR3 DNA sequence: TGTGCCTGGAGCCCCGGGACTAGCGGGAGTGCGCAGTTCTTC. The whole variable domain, remainder taken from reference TRBV30 and TRBJ2-1, is SQTIHQWPATLVQPVGSPLSLECTVEGTSNPNLYWYRQAAGRGLQLLFYSVGIGQISSEVPQNLSASRPQDRQFILSSKKLLLSDSGFYLCAWSPGTSGSAQFFGPGTRLTVL.

The chain links TRBV30 to TRBJ2-7; D perhaps matches TRBD1 (6 bases). CDR1 is GTSNPN and CDR2 is SVGIG in the germline V gene (reference sequence). This CDR3 contains 14 residues. V was pared by 0 bases and J by 5 bases, with 14 bases between. The CDR3 DNA sequence: TGTGCCTGGAGTGTAGGGACACGTCCTAACGAGCAGTACTTC. Protein sequence: CAWSVGTRPNEQYF.

The genes are TRBV20-1 and TRBJ2-1; D perhaps matches TRBD2 (7 bases). The CDR3 is 14 residues long. V was trimmed by 3 bases and J by 8 bases, leaving 17 bases between them. The V gene's germline CDR1 is DFQATT and CDR2 SNEGSKA (reference sequence). The DNA of the CDR3 is TGCAGTGCTAGTACGCGGGGGCTGGGATATGAGCAGTTCTTC. It is translated as CSASTRGLGYEQFF.

The chain recombines TRBV5-1 with TRBJ2-1; 8 positions match TRBD2. V lost 0 bases to trimming and J lost 7 bases; unmatched junction nucleotides: 9. Germline-derived CDR1 and CDR2 are SGHRS and YFSETQ. CDR3 length: 16 residues. This CDR3 is CASSLGGSGVFNEQFF. CDR3 coding DNA: TGCGCCAGCAGCTTGGGGGGTAGCGGGGTCTTTAATGAGCAGTTCTTC.

The chain combines TRBV5-1 with TRBJ1-4, with D maybe TRBD1 (5 bases). CDR1 is SGHRS, CDR2 YFSETQ, per germline. V gave up 1 base and J gave up 10 bases, with 20 bases separating them. The CDR3 has 16 residues. The CDR3 DNA reads TGCGCCAGCAGCTTGTTGGGCGGACAAGCCGAGGGAAAACTGTTTTTT. This codes for CASSLLGGQAEGKLFF.

The chain uses TRBV23-1 and TRBJ2-3; 9 bases are a match to TRBD1. TRBV23-1 falls under the ORF class, with uncertain function. The V and J ends lost 2 bases and 14 bases, in that order; junction bases with no gene match: 5. The CDR3 runs 12 residues. CDR3 in DNA: TGCGCCAGCAGTCAAGGGGACAGGGCATGGTATTTT. Amino acids: CASSQGDRAWYF.

This chain connects TRBV19 to TRBJ1-5; 8 positions match TRBD1. CDR1 is LNHDA and CDR2 is SQIVND in the germline V gene (reference sequence). The CDR3 has 15 amino acids. With 3 bases clipped from V and 7 bases from J, the junction kept 8 bases outside the gene matches. The CDR3 reads CASSIEDRAWQPQHF. In DNA, the CDR3 is TGTGCCAGTAGTATCGAGGACAGGGCCTGGCAGCCCCAGCATTTT.

This clone was seen only a few times. CDR3 sequence: CASSAGARTEAFF. The CDR3 DNA reads TGTGCCAGCAGTGCGGGGGCCCGCACTGAAGCTTTCTTT. V and J are TRBV6-4 and TRBJ1-1; D may be TRBD1 (6 bases). CDR1 is MRHNA, CDR2 SNTAGT, per germline. The V gene lost 4 bases and the J gene lost 4 bases, with 10 bases spanning the gap. CDR3 length: 13 amino acids.

The gene calls are TRBV19 and TRBJ1-1, with 7 positions matching TRBD1. Germline lookup yields CDR1 LNHDA and CDR2 SQIVND (reference sequence). This CDR3 comprises 14 residues. Unmatched junction bases numbered 7, after V lost 0 bases and J lost 9 bases. The CDR3 here is CASSIDIAGGKAFF. For the CDR3, the DNA is TGTGCCAGTAGTATAGATATCGCAGGGGGTAAAGCTTTCTTT.

V usage is TRBV7-8 and J usage is TRBJ2-4; TRBD1 agrees at 9 bases. The CDR3 has 16 amino acids. Germline CDR1 is SGHVS and CDR2 is FQNEAQ. J was trimmed by 0 bases and V by 3 bases; bases with no gene match: 3. The CDR3 coding sequence is TGTGCCAGCAGCTTCAACAGGGGGCTAGCCAAAAACATTCAGTACTTC. Encoded protein: CASSFNRGLAKNIQYF. Full variable domain (missing parts from reference TRBV7-8 and TRBJ2-4): GAGVSQSPRYKVAKRGQDVALRCDPISGHVSLFWYQQALGQGPEFLTYFQNEAQLDKSGLPSDRFFAERPEGSVSTLKIQRTQQEDSAVYLCASSFNRGLAKNIQYFGAGTRLSVL.

J is TRBJ2-3 and V is TRBV6-5; D unclear. The CDR3 is 15 amino acids. Trimming removed 2 bases at V and 0 bases at J, with 9 bases between. CDR1 is MNHEY and CDR2 is SVGAGI in the germline V gene. The CDR3, as DNA: TGTGCCAGCAGTTACGGGCTAGTGAGCACAGATACGCAGTATTTT. Amino acid sequence: CASSYGLVSTDTQYF.

This clone was counted only a few times. The same CDR3 also results from other DNA sequences found in this sample. CDR3 nucleotide sequence: TGTGCCAGCAGCTTAGTTGGGGGTAGAGGAAATGAGCAGTTCTTC. Its translation is CASSLVGGRGNEQFF. This chain uses TRBV11-3 with TRBJ2-1; D is possibly TRBD1 or TRBD2 (5 bases each). Germline V gene lookup returns CDR1 SGHNT and CDR2 YENEEA. Trimming cost V 1 base and J 7 bases, with 14 bases left between them. The CDR3 length is 15 residues.